Following are 22 T cell receptor beta chains from one sample sequenced in a study of sequential checkpoint blockade in melanoma. Sequencing used immunoSEQ multiplex PCR; TCRdb keeps in-frame clones, though not all of them. This table has thousands of clones, around 34% appearing once. Regarding treatment: randomized to nivolumab then ipilimumab (arm A) or the reverse (arm B). The specimen was tumor tissue (inferred from file names), collected from a patient given nivolumab and ipilimumab in sequence. These receptors were collected from a human donor with melanoma.

The genes are TRBV30 and TRBJ1-2; 9 nucleotides agree with TRBD1. The V segment lost 1 base and the J segment 2 bases; nucleotides outside the gene matches: 5. Per germline, CDR1 GTSNPN and CDR2 SVGIG (reference sequence). The CDR3 runs to 15 residues. The CDR3 DNA reads as TGTGCCTGGAGTGGCTTTGGGACAGGGAACTATGGCTACACCTTC. Amino acid sequence: CAWSGFGTGNYGYTF.

This clone was detected ten times or more. The J gene is TRBJ2-5, the V gene TRBV6-8; tentatively, D is TRBD2 (7 bases). Germline loops: CDR1 MNHGY, CDR2 SAAAGT. Trimming removed 10 bases at V and 4 bases at J, with 19 bases between. This CDR3 has 14 amino acids. The CDR3 DNA reads TGTGCCATCGGCCCCGAAGGGGGGGGAGAGACCCAGTACTTC. It translates to CAIGPEGGGETQYF.

This rearrangement joins TRBV15 to TRBJ2-5; 11 nucleotides match TRBD2. Germline V gene data show CDR1 as LNHNV and CDR2 as YYDKDF (reference sequence). With 6 bases clipped from V and 4 bases from J, the junction kept 7 bases outside the gene matches. This CDR3 comprises 15 residues. This CDR3 reads CATRVAGGRGETQYF. CDR3 in DNA: TGTGCCACCAGGGTAGCGGGGGGGCGTGGAGAGACCCAGTACTTC.

This clone was seen more than once but under ten times. This sequence joins TRBV6-8 and TRBJ2-3, with D possibly being TRBD1 (6 bases). In germline, CDR1 is MNHGY, CDR2 SAAAGT. The CDR3 spans 15 residues. Trimming removed 6 bases at V and 5 bases at J, with 18 bases between. As DNA, the CDR3 is TGTGCCAGCAGAGAAGGGCCGTGGGGGCAAGATACGCAGTATTTT. Translating it yields CASREGPWGQDTQYF.

J is TRBJ2-3 and V is TRBV12-5; 8 nucleotides line up with TRBD2. From germline, CDR1 is LGHNT and CDR2 FRNRAP. The CDR3 spans 15 residues. The junction had 9 bases not matched to a gene; V was cut back by 6 bases and J by 4 bases. The CDR3, as DNA: TGTGCTAGTGGGCCCGGGGGGGCGGTCGCAGATACGCAGTATTTT. Encoded protein: CASGPGGAVADTQYF.

V usage is TRBV11-3 and J usage is TRBJ1-1, with a weak D call TRBD1 (5 bases). Per the germline V gene, CDR1 is SGHNT and CDR2 is YENEEA. This CDR3 has 14 residues. V lost 3 bases to trimming and J lost 4 bases, with 12 bases between them. The chain's CDR3 is CASSLIGESTEAFF. The CDR3 DNA is TGTGCCAGCAGCTTGATAGGGGAGAGCACTGAAGCTTTCTTT.

The chain links TRBV9 to TRBJ1-1; D unresolved. The CDR3 covers 15 residues. Germline V lookup: CDR1 SGDLS, CDR2 YYNGEE. Trimming removed 1 base at V and 3 bases at J, with 13 bases between. CDR3 bases: TGTGCCAGCAGCGTACTCCACACGGGCGACACTGAAGCTTTCTTT. Its translation is CASSVLHTGDTEAFF.

The chain has TRBV25-1 and TRBJ1-1; maybe TRBD1 (6 bases). Per germline, CDR1 MGHDK and CDR2 SYGVNS. This CDR3 has 13 amino acids. The V gene lost 7 bases and the J gene lost 3 bases, with 12 bases spanning the gap. Written as DNA, the CDR3 is TGTGCCAGCAAAAGGGGGGGGGACACTGAAGCTTTCTTT. This sequence encodes CASKRGGDTEAFF.

The chain joins TRBV5-1 to TRBJ1-1, with 7 bases that match TRBD1. The CDR3 length is 16 residues. V gave up 4 bases and J gave up 4 bases; unmatched junction bases: 13. In germline, CDR1 is SGHRS, CDR2 YFSETQ. CDR3 amino acids: CASSSRGGAGGTEAFF. DNA of the CDR3: TGCGCCAGCAGCAGCCGGGGTGGGGCAGGGGGCACTGAAGCTTTCTTT. The complete variable domain, with remaining parts taken from reference TRBV5-1 and TRBJ1-1, reads KAGVTQTPRYLIKTRGQQVTLSCSPISGHRSVSWYQQTPGQGLQFLFEYFSETQRNKGNFPGRFSGRQFSNSRSEMNVSTLELGDSALYLCASSSRGGAGGTEAFFGQGTRLTVV.

Here the CDR3 DNA reads TGCGCCAGCAGTGAACAGGGTGCAACTAATGAAAAACTGTTTTTT. Its protein is CASSEQGATNEKLFF. This rearrangement joins TRBV10-2 to TRBJ1-4; possibly TRBD1 for D (6 bases). The V and J ends lost 3 bases and 0 bases respectively, with 8 bases between them. This CDR3 contains 15 residues. Per the germline V gene, CDR1 is WSHSY and CDR2 is SAAADI.

The V call is TRBV4-1, the J call TRBJ2-3; D is ambiguous. The V end lost 3 bases, the J end lost 0 bases, and 13 bases lay between the germline ends. Germline lookup yields CDR1 MGHRA and CDR2 YSYEKL. The CDR3 length is 16 residues. In DNA, the CDR3 is TGCGCCAGCAGCCACCCGAAGTCTACTAGCACAGATACGCAGTATTTT. Its protein is CASSHPKSTSTDTQYF.

This chain connects TRBV27 to TRBJ1-1, with D tentatively TRBD1 (5 bases). In germline, CDR1 is MNHEY, CDR2 SMNVEV (reference sequence). Trimming took off 3 bases at V and 0 bases at J, with 14 bases between the two ends. The CDR3 extends over 16 amino acids. The CDR3 is CASSFLTALVNTEAFF. CDR3 DNA sequence: TGTGCCAGCAGTTTTTTGACAGCATTGGTGAACACTGAAGCTTTCTTT.

The rearrangement links TRBV5-1 to TRBJ1-2; tentatively, D is TRBD1 (6 bases). Germline lookup yields CDR1 SGHRS and CDR2 YFSETQ. This CDR3 has 15 residues. Trimming shortened V by 4 bases and J by 3 bases, and 16 bases separated the two germline ends. CDR3: CASSAEGGPYYGYTF. In nucleotides, the CDR3 is TGCGCCAGCAGCGCGGAAGGGGGGCCTTACTATGGCTACACCTTC.

This clone was seen a few times. The genes are TRBV6-8 and TRBJ2-1, with TRBD1 matching over 9 bases. The junction had 20 bases not matched to a gene; V was cut back by 8 bases and J by 9 bases. Germline loops: CDR1 MNHGY, CDR2 SAAAGT. The CDR3 consists of 17 residues. Written as DNA, the CDR3 is TGTGCCAGCTTCCCCCAAGTGGGACAGGGCGATGAGAGTGAGCAGTTCTTC. Its protein is CASFPQVGQGDESEQFF.

The V call is TRBV18, the J call TRBJ2-5; D uncertain. The CDR3 length is 13 residues. The germline gives CDR1 KGHSH, CDR2 LQKENI. V lost 4 bases and J lost 1, with 7 bases in between. The CDR3 is CASSLAFQETQYF. The CDR3 DNA follows: TGTGCCAGCTCACTAGCCTTCCAAGAGACCCAGTACTTC.

V and J are TRBV18 and TRBJ1-1; D not resolved. The germline gives CDR1 KGHSH, CDR2 LQKENI. The CDR3 loop spans 16 amino acids. Trimming removed 2 bases from V and 0 bases from J, with 13 bases in between. CDR3 coding DNA: TGTGCCAGCTCACCAGTTGGGCAGGCTATGAACACTGAAGCTTTCTTT. Its translation: CASSPVGQAMNTEAFF. Looking up the rest from reference TRBV18 and TRBJ1-1 gives the full variable domain: NAGVMQNPRHLVRRRGQEARLRCSPMKGHSHVYWYRQLPEEGLKFMVYLQKENIIDESGMPKERFSAEFPKEGPSILRIQQVVRGDSAAYFCASSPVGQAMNTEAFFGQGTRLTVV.

The chain has TRBV11-3 and TRBJ1-4; D unresolved. CDR3 length: 14 amino acids. V dropped 5 bases and J dropped 6 bases, with 13 bases sitting between them. Germline assignment: CDR1 SGHNT and CDR2 YENEEA. For the CDR3, the DNA is TGTGCCAGCAGCCACCGACGAGCGGATGAAAAACTGTTTTTT. Protein: CASSHRRADEKLFF.

As DNA, the CDR3 is TGCGCCAGCAGCTTCGGACAGGGTAGCGGTACGCAGTATTTT. Its translation is CASSFGQGSGTQYF. The chain is built from TRBV5-1 and TRBJ2-3; TRBD1 matches at 8 bases. Germline CDR1 SGHRS, CDR2 YFSETQ. The CDR3 sequence is 14 residues long. V shed 2 bases and J 8 bases; nucleotides not matched to a gene: 7.

This clone was seen a handful of times. The V gene is TRBV29-1, the J gene TRBJ2-2; D perhaps matches TRBD1 (6 bases). Between the trimmed V and J ends, which lost 3 bases and 5 bases, there was a span of 16 bases. Germline CDR1 is SQVTM and CDR2 is ANQGSEA. The CDR3 totals 15 residues. CDR3: CSVEGQGYGTGELFF. CDR3 DNA: TGCAGCGTTGAGGGGCAGGGGTATGGAACCGGGGAGCTGTTTTTT.

This chain joins TRBV5-1 and TRBJ2-2; TRBD1 aligns across 7 bases. The length of the CDR3 is 16 residues. V lost 2 bases and J lost 1; bases outside the gene matches: 5. From germline, CDR1 is SGHRS and CDR2 YFSETQ. CDR3 sequence (DNA): TGCGCCAGCAGCTTACAGGGGAAGGAGAACACCGGGGAGCTGTTTTTT. Translation gives CASSLQGKENTGELFF.

The CDR3 DNA follows: TGTGCCAGCTCACCCCCGGGGGACCGAGCCTACGAGCAGTACTTC. Translated: CASSPPGDRAYEQYF. The rearrangement joins TRBV18 to TRBJ2-7; perhaps TRBD2 as D (6 bases). V shed 3 bases and J shed 2 bases, with 14 bases lying between them. There are 15 residues in the CDR3. The germline gives CDR1 KGHSH, CDR2 LQKENI.

This clone was counted only a few times. This chain joins TRBV7-7 and TRBJ2-1; 9 bases match TRBD2. Germline V gives CDR1 SSHAT, CDR2 FNYEAQ (reference sequence). With 1 base clipped from V and 3 bases from J, the junction kept 13 bases outside the gene matches. This CDR3 contains 19 residues. CDR3 amino acids: CASSLGPLGSGGFYNEQFF. CDR3 DNA sequence: TGTGCCAGCAGCTTAGGGCCCCTAGGGAGCGGGGGGTTCTACAATGAGCAGTTCTTC.